This T cell receptor beta chain was identified in a study of Graves' ophthalmopathy and Graves' hyperthyroidism (dated by TCRdb to 2017 to 2018). Broadly, across the study: Stable hyperthyroidism was defined as no progression to ophthalmopathy within 18 months of follow-up. The study used signatures of the TCR beta repertoire to tell Graves' ophthalmopathy apart from Graves' hyperthyroidism and to predict which patients would progress to ophthalmopathy. In total, over 130 blood samples were TCR-sequenced: roughly 45 ophthalmopathy, roughly 77 hyperthyroidism and 17 hyperthyroidism-to-ophthalmopathy patients. To explore V-J signatures that separate ophthalmopathy from hyperthyroidism, a discovery set of 100 patients was enrolled, consisting of about 45 with ophthalmopathy and 57 with stable hyperthyroidism. An independent validation cohort comprised about 20 hyperthyroidism patients and 15 to 17 patients who later progressed from hyperthyroidism to ophthalmopathy. In six or seven hyperthyroidism patients, the T-cell repertoires found in thyroid tissue were compared with those found in blood. Following sampling, methimazole starting at 30 mg daily was administered to hyperthyroidism patients, and high-dose intravenous methylprednisolone was administered to ophthalmopathy patients.

For repertoire sequencing, the TCR beta CDR3 regions were amplified from RNA transcripts. HTBI primers and the Qiagen OneStep RT-PCR kit were used in a first-round RT-PCR, which was followed by a second-round multiplex PCR, size selection and purification. Libraries were sequenced on an Illumina HiSeq2000 using paired-end 100 bp reads. The published analysis was carried out like this. SOAPnuke was used for read processing, and reads with adapters, uncalled bases, a mean Phred below 15, or no exact constant-primer or identifier match were discarded. COPE v1.2.5 was used to merge high-quality paired reads. Clonotypes were defined as unique nucleotide sequences and were aligned to IMGT TRB V, D and J references using MiTCR v1.1. The analysis was limited to V-J combinations with a frequency above 0.0001, which together covered approximately 99% of the repertoires. For each V-J combination, a TCR clonal expansion and chaos score was defined as F50 clonal expansion divided by the chaos observed in the TCRdist matrix. Welch's t-statistics and random forest were used to reduce the features to about twelve V-J combinations, which were then used as input to a naive Bayes classifier. Thyroid-blood repertoire similarity was quantified with the Morisita-Horn index. TCRdb redid the processing of the public reads, applying fastp at Q25 and MiXCR, and retained in-frame beta chains. All rows with the same CDR3 protein become a single entry with the most common DNA and genes. The V and J calls follow TCRdb's processing rather than the paper's. This sample lists over a million distinct CDR3 sequences; 35% to 40% were detected once. The ten largest clones represent approximately 10% of the sample.

The hyperthyroidism patients were 18 to 65 years old and newly diagnosed, with a disease duration of less than 2 months. Anyone with other autoimmune diseases, uncontrolled infections, pregnancy or lactation was excluded from the study. Clinical symptoms, serum thyroxine, TRAb, thyroid ultrasound and orbital computed tomography were used for diagnosis. Total RNA was extracted with Trizol reagent and quality-checked on an Agilent 2100 Bioanalyzer. This clonotype was detected many times. Its target antigen remains unknown. The input lacks base qualities; no much larger clone sits a single base away. Overall study results and their limits: In validation, the model predicted ophthalmopathy progression with less than 71% sensitivity and 72% to 80% specificity; some 13 predicted patients were CT-confirmed with GO in a median of approximately 6.5 months. Among expanded thyroid clonotypes with frequency above 0.001, most also showed up in blood, which suggests that blood repertoires may reflect the thyroid immune response. In cross-validation, the 13-signature model distinguished ophthalmopathy from stable hyperthyroidism with approximately 90% sensitivity and 81% to 82% specificity, while in the test set the corresponding values were about 79% and 69%. No statistical method was used to predetermine the sample size, and group allocation was not hidden from the investigators.

The receptor was isolated from an adult man with Graves' hyperthyroidism. The specimen was peripheral blood or thyroid tissue (not recorded which).

CDR3 protein: CSASPDRDDEQYF. The DNA sequence is as follows: TGCAGTGCTTCCCCGGACAGGGACGACGAGCAGTACTTC. The sequence is built from TRBV20-1 and TRBJ2-7, with 8 central nucleotides matching TRBD1. The CDR3 holds 13 amino acids from the cysteine to the phenylalanine. Only the CDR3 DNA is retained, 39 bases long and in frame from the first base. V and J are trimmed by 5 bases and 5 bases, and the gene matches miss 8 bases of the junction. Via the germline V gene (reference sequence), CDR1 is DFQATT and CDR2 SNEGSKA.